The sequence of this T cell receptor beta chain was determined in a study of T cell changes during pregnancy in multiple sclerosis. Only in-frame clones appear in the TCRdb table, and some are missing; sequencing was by immunoSEQ multiplex PCR. Of some 42,000 clones listed, around 93% are singletons. The specimen was CD4+ T cells from peripheral blood mononuclear cells, collected in the third trimester of pregnancy. The clonotype was recovered from a female donor with multiple sclerosis, enrolled in a pregnancy study.

The DNA of the CDR3 is TGTGCCAGCAGTGTGGGACAGGGCGCCTACGAGCAGTACTTC. Translation: CASSVGQGAYEQYF. This chain joins TRBV25-1 and TRBJ2-5; 9 bases agree with TRBD1. Gene TRBJ2-7 matches the end of the DNA better, so the J call may be wrong. Germline CDR1 and CDR2: MGHDK and SYGVNS. The CDR3 runs 14 residues.